The 32 T cell receptor beta chains below come from one sample, sequenced in a study of T cells in localized non-small cell lung cancer. The table came from immunoSEQ multiplex PCR; TCRdb's copy has only in-frame clones and leaves some out. The data show around 25,000 clones, with roughly 90% seen just once and about 15% held by the top ten. Sample: peripheral blood, taken before any cancer treatment. The origin of the receptors is a man between 40 and 70 years old with stage III squamous cell lung carcinoma.

The V and J genes are TRBV5-1 and TRBJ2-2, with D hard to call. CDR1 and CDR2 (germline): SGHRS, YFSETQ. The V gene lost 2 bases and the J gene lost 6 bases, with 11 bases spanning the gap. The CDR3 is 14 residues long. CDR3 sequence (DNA): TGCGCCAGCAGCTTTCGGCAGGTACCCGGGGAGCTGTTTTTT. Protein: CASSFRQVPGELFF.

This chain connects TRBV18 to TRBJ2-7; D is possibly TRBD1 or TRBD2 (7 bases each). The CDR3 has 15 amino acids. V shed 3 bases and J shed 6 bases, with 18 bases lying between them. The V gene's germline CDR1 is KGHSH and CDR2 LQKENI. This CDR3 is CASSPGIDREGEQYF. The CDR3 bases are TGTGCCAGCTCACCGGGAATCGACAGGGAGGGCGAGCAGTACTTC.

The chain employs TRBV27 and TRBJ2-5, with TRBD2 matching 13 bases. This CDR3 region has 16 residues. Germline CDR1 reads MNHEY; CDR2 reads SMNVEV (reference sequence). Unmatched junction bases numbered 2, after V lost 0 bases and J lost 4 bases. CDR3 sequence reads: CASSLSWTSGRETQYF. Here the CDR3 DNA reads TGTGCCAGCAGTTTATCGTGGACTAGCGGGAGAGAGACCCAGTACTTC.

The CDR3 nucleotides read TGTGCCAGCAGCTTAGGGCCTGACCGGGACAGGGTGAATGAGCAGTTCTTC. As protein: CASSLGPDRDRVNEQFF. The V and J genes are TRBV7-6 and TRBJ2-1, with 9 nucleotides matching TRBD1. Germline V lookup: CDR1 SGHVS, CDR2 FNYEAQ. The CDR3 has 17 residues. V lost 1 base to trimming and J lost 7 bases; unmatched junction nucleotides: 11.

This clone has just a few counts. The V and J genes are TRBV7-9 and TRBJ2-4, with 10 bases lining up with TRBD1. V shed 5 bases, J shed 1 base, and the junction held 11 bases outside the gene matches. Looked up from germline, CDR1 is SEHNR and CDR2 is FQNEAQ (reference sequence). This CDR3 has 18 residues. CDR3 protein: CASSATTQGQGAKNIQYF. The CDR3 bases are TGTGCCAGCAGCGCAACTACACAGGGACAGGGGGCCAAAAACATTCAGTACTTC.

V is TRBV6-1 and J is TRBJ2-7; 12 bases match TRBD1. V shed 8 bases and J 7 bases; nucleotides not matched to a gene: 6. The CDR3 sequence is 13 residues long. Germline assignment: CDR1 MNHNS and CDR2 SASEGT. DNA for the CDR3: TGTGCCAGCCAGGGACAGGGGGCGTCGGAGCAGTACTTC. As protein: CASQGQGASEQYF.

This chain links TRBV14 with TRBJ2-1, with TRBD1 matching over 10 bases. Germline V gene lookup returns CDR1 SGHDN and CDR2 FVKESK. This CDR3 spans 16 amino acids. Trimming removed 5 bases from V and 8 bases from J; junction bases left unmatched: 12. CDR3 region: CASSRGGTGVVDEQFF. The CDR3 region has the DNA TGTGCCAGCAGCAGGGGTGGGACAGGGGTGGTCGATGAGCAGTTCTTC.

CDR3 coding DNA: TGCGCCAGCAGCTTCGGACAGGGAAGCTCCTACGAGCAGTACTTC. Protein: CASSFGQGSSYEQYF. The chain links TRBV4-3 to TRBJ2-7; 8 bases match TRBD1. This CDR3 comprises 15 residues. Germline V lookup: CDR1 LGHNA, CDR2 YSLEER. Unmatched junction bases numbered 6, after V lost 5 bases and J lost 0 bases.

The chain couples TRBV7-2 to TRBJ2-7, with 12 bases matching TRBD2. CDR3 length equals 18 residues. V lost 2 bases to trimming and J lost 2 bases; unmatched junction nucleotides: 10. Germline CDR1 reads SGHTA; CDR2 reads FQGNSA. CDR3 sequence reads: CASSLYMTSGSATYEQYF. Here the CDR3 DNA reads TGTGCCAGCAGCTTATATATGACTAGCGGGAGCGCCACCTACGAGCAGTACTTC.

V and J are TRBV5-5 and TRBJ1-1; a weak D match, TRBD1 (6 bases). V lost 2 bases and J 1 base, leaving 15 bases between the germline ends. The CDR3 runs to 16 residues. Germline values: CDR1 SGHKS, CDR2 YYEKEE (reference sequence). The CDR3 DNA sequence: TGTGCCAGCAGCTTTCTGGCAGGGGCCTGGAACACTGAAGCTTTCTTT. Protein sequence: CASSFLAGAWNTEAFF.

This clone showed up just once. The chain links TRBV7-9 to TRBJ2-5; D gene uncertain. Germline lookup yields CDR1 SEHNR and CDR2 FQNEAQ (reference sequence). Trimming left V 5 bases short and J 6 bases short, with 7 bases between. The CDR3 length is 11 residues. The CDR3 is CASSPGQTQYF. The CDR3 DNA sequence: TGTGCCAGCAGCCCAGGTCAGACCCAGTACTTC. The full variable domain, completed using reference TRBV7-9 and TRBJ2-5, is DTGVSQNPRHKITKRGQNVTFRCDPISEHNRLYWYRQTLGQGPEFLTYFQNEAQLEKSRLLSDRFSAERPKGSFSTLEIQRTEQGDSAMYLCASSPGQTQYFGPGTRLLVL.

The rearrangement uses TRBV6-1 and TRBJ2-7; D gene uncertain. V gave up 3 bases and J gave up 0 bases, with 12 bases separating them. CDR1 is MNHNS, CDR2 SASEGT, per germline. The CDR3 contains 15 residues. This chain's CDR3 is CASSDEWGGSYEQYF. In DNA form, the CDR3 reads TGTGCCAGCAGTGATGAATGGGGTGGCTCCTACGAGCAGTACTTC.

The chain uses TRBV7-2 and TRBJ1-2; D is possibly TRBD1 (5 bases). The V gene's germline CDR1 is SGHTA and CDR2 FQGNSA. Trimming removed 5 bases at V and 14 bases at J, with 21 bases between. The CDR3 sequence is 13 residues long. The CDR3 loop reads CASSPQGTEGNTF. The DNA for the CDR3 is TGTGCCAGCAGCCCTCAAGGGACGGAGGGGAATACCTTC.

This chain connects TRBV5-6 to TRBJ2-1, with D hard to call. Germline V gene data show CDR1 as SGHDT and CDR2 as YYEEEE. The CDR3 runs 15 residues. Trimming removed 5 bases at V and 0 bases at J, with 12 bases between. CDR3 DNA: TGTGCCAGCAGTCCCGATTCAGGCTCCTACAATGAGCAGTTCTTC. Its protein product is CASSPDSGSYNEQFF.

The V and J genes are TRBV7-2 and TRBJ2-3; 10 bases are shared with TRBD1. This CDR3 contains 15 residues. V lost 5 bases to trimming and J lost 3 bases; unmatched junction nucleotides: 5. In germline, CDR1 is SGHTA, CDR2 FQGNSA. In nucleotides, the CDR3 is TGTGCCAGCAGCCGTCGGACAGGGGGGACAGATACGCAGTATTTT. Translating it yields CASSRRTGGTDTQYF.

In regard to this clone: The junction differs from germline at one of its ends, possibly a read error. The chain joins TRBV18 to TRBJ2-5; no clear D. The CDR3 length is 14 residues. The germline CDR1 and CDR2 sequences are KGHSH and LQKENI. The CDR3 DNA follows: TGTGCCAGCTCTCCACCCATGGAACAAGAGACCCAGTACTTC. Amino acids: CASSPPMEQETQYF. Using reference TRBV18 and TRBJ2-5 for the parts outside the CDR3, the full variable domain is NAGVMQNPRHLVRRRGQEARLRCSPMKGHSHVYWYRQLPEEGLKFMVYLQKENIIDESGMPKERFSAEFPKEGPSILRIQQVVRGDSAAYFCASSPPMEQETQYFGPGTRLLVL.

The chain has TRBV4-3 and TRBJ1-4, with no clear D. The length of the CDR3 is 13 residues. The germline gives CDR1 LGHNA, CDR2 YSLEER. V was clipped by 0 bases and J by 8 bases, with 7 bases between them. The CDR3 loop reads CASSQDRREKLFF. The CDR3 nucleotides are TGCGCCAGCAGCCAAGATCGTCGAGAAAAACTGTTTTTT.

The CDR3, as DNA: TGTGCCAGCAGCTTAGGGGGCTCTGGAAACACCATATATTTT. This sequence encodes CASSLGGSGNTIYF. V and J are TRBV7-9 and TRBJ1-3; no definite D call. Germline CDR1 reads SEHNR; CDR2 reads FQNEAQ (reference sequence). Deletions cut 1 base from V and 0 bases from J, with 4 bases between. This CDR3 region has 14 residues.

The rearrangement uses TRBV29-1 and TRBJ1-1; D is undetermined. The V and J ends lost 5 bases and 0 bases respectively, with 4 bases between them. Germline CDR1 is SQVTM and CDR2 is ANQGSEA. The CDR3 runs to 11 residues. CDR3 sequence reads: CSVQLNTEAFF. In nucleotides, the CDR3 is TGCAGCGTTCAACTGAACACTGAAGCTTTCTTT.

The chain joins TRBV18 to TRBJ2-3, with D unclear. Looked up from germline, CDR1 is KGHSH and CDR2 is LQKENI. CDR3 size: 12 residues. Trimming shortened V by 3 bases and J by 4 bases, and 5 bases separated the two germline ends. As DNA, the CDR3 is TGTGCCAGCTCACCTATGGCAGATACGCAGTATTTT. This translates into CASSPMADTQYF.

V usage is TRBV7-6 and J usage is TRBJ1-3; 7 nucleotides line up with TRBD1. J lost 3 bases, V lost 5 bases, and 4 bases had no gene match. CDR3 length equals 14 residues. Germline values: CDR1 SGHVS, CDR2 FNYEAQ. CDR3 sequence reads: CASSQGGVGNTIYF. The CDR3 DNA is TGTGCCAGCAGCCAGGGGGGGGTTGGAAACACCATATATTTT. Combining the CDR3 with reference TRBV7-6 and TRBJ1-3 gives the whole variable domain GAGVSQSPRYKVTKRGQDVALRCDPISGHVSLYWYRQALGQGPEFLTYFNYEAQQDKSGLPNDRFSAERPEGSISTLTIQRTEQRDSAMYRCASSQGGVGNTIYFGEGSWLTVV.

The chain employs TRBV6-5 and TRBJ1-1; TRBD1 matches at 9 bases. Germline V gives CDR1 MNHEY, CDR2 SVGAGI. V shed 6 bases and J 1 base; nucleotides not matched to a gene: 3. The CDR3 runs 14 residues. This CDR3 is CASRPGQGNTEAFF. The CDR3 nucleotides are TGTGCCAGCAGGCCGGGACAGGGGAACACTGAAGCTTTCTTT.

The genes are TRBV19 and TRBJ2-7, with TRBD1 matching 9 bases. The germline CDR1 and CDR2 sequences are LNHDA and SQIVND (reference sequence). The CDR3 runs 14 residues. V lost 5 bases and J lost 5; bases outside the gene matches: 7. The CDR3 loop reads CASSAGQGSHEQYF. The CDR3, as DNA: TGTGCCAGTAGTGCCGGACAGGGGAGCCACGAGCAGTACTTC.

The V gene is TRBV2, the J gene TRBJ2-5; no firm D call. The CDR3 consists of 14 residues. V lost 4 bases to trimming and J lost 0 bases, with 9 bases between them. Looked up from germline, CDR1 is SNHLY and CDR2 is FYNNEI. DNA for the CDR3: TGTGCCAGCAGTGGAGGCAGGAACCAAGAGACCCAGTACTTC. This translates into CASSGGRNQETQYF. The whole variable domain, filled in from reference TRBV2 and TRBJ2-5, reads EPEVTQTPSHQVTQMGQEVILRCVPISNHLYFYWYRQILGQKVEFLVSFYNNEISEKSEIFDDQFSVERPDGSNFTLKIRSTKLEDSAMYFCASSGGRNQETQYFGPGTRLLVL.

The chain has TRBV9 and TRBJ1-5; D ambiguous. CDR1 is SGDLS and CDR2 is YYNGEE in the germline V gene. CDR3 length: 15 amino acids. The ends were cut back, 0 bases at V and 0 bases at J, with 7 bases in the middle. The CDR3 protein is CASSVDSFSNQPQHF. The CDR3, as DNA: TGTGCCAGCAGCGTAGACAGCTTTAGCAATCAGCCCCAGCATTTT.

The chain is built from TRBV30 and TRBJ2-6, with D possibly being TRBD2 (5 bases). V lost 3 bases to trimming and J lost 0 bases, with 12 bases between them. CDR1 and CDR2 (germline): GTSNPN, SVGIG (reference sequence). The CDR3 contains 16 residues. CDR3 DNA: TGTGCCTGGAGGGACTTTCGGAGCTCTGGGGCCAACGTCCTGACTTTC. This codes for CAWRDFRSSGANVLTF.

This rearrangement joins TRBV4-1 to TRBJ2-6, with D possibly being TRBD2 (6 bases). V was cut by 4 bases and J by 3 bases, with 13 bases left in between. CDR1 is MGHRA and CDR2 is YSYEKL in the germline V gene. This CDR3 is built from 16 residues. CDR3: CASSRGAQSGANVLTF. The CDR3 DNA reads as TGCGCCAGCAGCCGCGGGGCGCAAAGTGGGGCCAACGTCCTGACTTTC.

This chain joins TRBV5-4 and TRBJ2-1; no definite D call. Germline CDR1 is SGHNT and CDR2 is YYREEE (reference sequence). Trimming took 4 bases from V and 4 from J, leaving 15 bases between them. The CDR3 contains 15 residues. Here the CDR3 DNA reads TGTGCCAGCAGCCCTCCGGCGGCCATATACAATGAGCAGTTCTTC. It translates to CASSPPAAIYNEQFF.

The V gene is TRBV6-4, the J gene TRBJ2-1; 13 positions agree with TRBD2. The ends lost 4 bases at V and 5 bases at J; junction bases unmatched: 2. The CDR3 is 15 amino acids. The germline gives CDR1 MRHNA, CDR2 SNTAGT. The CDR3 protein is CASSAGTSGDNEQFF. For the CDR3, the DNA is TGTGCCAGCAGTGCCGGGACTAGCGGGGACAATGAGCAGTTCTTC.

The DNA of the CDR3 is TGTGCCAGCAGCTTACCGACAGGGATTATGGAAAAACTGTTTTTT. Its translation is CASSLPTGIMEKLFF. The chain links TRBV7-9 to TRBJ1-4; 7 positions agree with TRBD1. V shed 2 bases and J 8 bases; nucleotides not matched to a gene: 8. From germline, CDR1 is SEHNR and CDR2 FQNEAQ (reference sequence). This CDR3 contains 15 residues.

This clone was recorded once. The gene calls are TRBV7-2 and TRBJ2-5, with a weak D call TRBD1 (6 bases). The CDR3 runs to 13 residues. V lost 5 bases and J 3 bases, leaving 10 bases between the germline ends. Germline CDR1 is SGHTA and CDR2 is FQGNSA. CDR3 in amino acids: CASSQNREETQYF. The CDR3 coding sequence is TGTGCCAGCAGCCAAAACAGGGAAGAGACCCAGTACTTC.

The gene calls are TRBV19 and TRBJ2-5; D gene unclear. Trimming pared 6 bases from V and 2 bases from J, leaving 10 bases between. CDR1 and CDR2 from the germline V gene are LNHDA and SQIVND (reference sequence). This CDR3 is built from 13 residues. The CDR3 sequence is CASSHRLQETQYF. Here the CDR3 DNA reads TGTGCCAGTAGCCACAGACTTCAAGAGACCCAGTACTTC. The full variable domain, with the rest looked up from reference TRBV19 and TRBJ2-5, is DGGITQSPKYLFRKEGQNVTLSCEQNLNHDAMYWYRQDPGQGLRLIYYSQIVNDFQKGDIAEGYSVSREKKESFPLTVTSAQKNPTAFYLCASSHRLQETQYFGPGTRLLVL.